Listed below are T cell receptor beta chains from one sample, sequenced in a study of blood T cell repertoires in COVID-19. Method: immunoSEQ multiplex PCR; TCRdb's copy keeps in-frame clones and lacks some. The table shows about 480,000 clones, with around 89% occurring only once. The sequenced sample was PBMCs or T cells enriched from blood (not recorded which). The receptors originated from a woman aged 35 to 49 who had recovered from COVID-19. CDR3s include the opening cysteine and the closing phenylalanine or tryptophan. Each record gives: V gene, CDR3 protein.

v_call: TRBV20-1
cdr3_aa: CSARDGMEAFF

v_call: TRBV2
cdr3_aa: CASSESAGGSYNEQFF

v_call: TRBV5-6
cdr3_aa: CASSFLEQAPYEQYF

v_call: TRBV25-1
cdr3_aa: CASSESTGRDSPLHF

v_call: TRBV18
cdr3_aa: CASSPDYRFNEQFF

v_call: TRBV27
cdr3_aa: CASSPGVPNYGYTF

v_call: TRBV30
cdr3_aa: CAWSPTRTAGNTIYF

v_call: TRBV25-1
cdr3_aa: CASSGLEGGRGYTF

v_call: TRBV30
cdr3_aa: CAWSVDRESTEAFF

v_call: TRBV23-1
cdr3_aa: CASCRTAPGGYTF

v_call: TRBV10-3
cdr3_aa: CAISEDTYEQYF

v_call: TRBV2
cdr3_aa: CASSGMGAYGYTF

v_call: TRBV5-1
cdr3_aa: CASSLAGQGAEGYTF

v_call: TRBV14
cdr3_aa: CASRGQANTEAFF

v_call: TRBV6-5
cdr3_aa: CASRGDRGIYGYTF

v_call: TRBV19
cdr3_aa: CASSRDGTAFNQPQHF

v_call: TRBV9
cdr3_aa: CASSVRAAGTSYEQYF

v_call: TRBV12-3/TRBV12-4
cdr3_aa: CASNTGGKRGYTF

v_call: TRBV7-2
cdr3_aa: CASSLDQINYGYTF

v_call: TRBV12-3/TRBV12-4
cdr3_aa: CASREQGVGGYTF

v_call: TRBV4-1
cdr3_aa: CASSQDDRGWYGYTF

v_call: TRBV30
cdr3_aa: CAWSVPGGLVYTEAFF

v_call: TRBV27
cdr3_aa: CASSLKQGLSYEQYF

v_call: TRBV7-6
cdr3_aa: CASSLGAGGWRNQPQHF

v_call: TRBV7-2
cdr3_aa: CASSPGTGVSRLFF

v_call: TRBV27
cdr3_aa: CASSFSGGSEAFF